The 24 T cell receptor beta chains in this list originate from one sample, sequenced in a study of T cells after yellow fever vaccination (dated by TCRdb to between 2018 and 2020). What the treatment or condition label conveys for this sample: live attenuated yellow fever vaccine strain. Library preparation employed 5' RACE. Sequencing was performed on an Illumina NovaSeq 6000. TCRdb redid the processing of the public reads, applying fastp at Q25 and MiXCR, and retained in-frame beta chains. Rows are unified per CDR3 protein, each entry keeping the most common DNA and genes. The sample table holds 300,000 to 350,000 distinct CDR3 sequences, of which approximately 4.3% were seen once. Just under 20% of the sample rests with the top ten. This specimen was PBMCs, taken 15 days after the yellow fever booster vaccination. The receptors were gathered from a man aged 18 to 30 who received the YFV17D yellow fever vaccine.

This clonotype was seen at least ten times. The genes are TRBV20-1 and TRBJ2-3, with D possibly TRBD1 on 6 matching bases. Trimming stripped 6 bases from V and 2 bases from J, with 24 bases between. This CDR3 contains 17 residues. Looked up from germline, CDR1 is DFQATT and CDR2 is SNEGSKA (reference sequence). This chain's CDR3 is CSAYADLIAGDTDTQYF. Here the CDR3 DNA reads TGCAGTGCGTACGCCGATCTCATAGCAGGGGACACAGATACGCAGTATTTT.

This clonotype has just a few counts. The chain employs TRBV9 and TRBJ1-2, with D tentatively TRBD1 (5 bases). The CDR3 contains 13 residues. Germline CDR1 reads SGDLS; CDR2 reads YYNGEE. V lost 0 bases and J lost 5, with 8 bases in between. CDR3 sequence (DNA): TGTGCCAGCAGCGTAGGGGCAGGGTATGGCTACACCTTC. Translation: CASSVGAGYGYTF.

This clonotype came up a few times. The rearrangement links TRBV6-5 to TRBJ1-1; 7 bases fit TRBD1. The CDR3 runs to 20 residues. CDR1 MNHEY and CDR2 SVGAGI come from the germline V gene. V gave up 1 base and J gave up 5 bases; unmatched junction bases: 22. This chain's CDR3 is CASSYYHPSSAGGKWTEAFF. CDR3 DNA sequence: TGTGCCAGCAGTTACTACCACCCCTCGTCGGCAGGGGGAAAATGGACTGAAGCTTTCTTT.

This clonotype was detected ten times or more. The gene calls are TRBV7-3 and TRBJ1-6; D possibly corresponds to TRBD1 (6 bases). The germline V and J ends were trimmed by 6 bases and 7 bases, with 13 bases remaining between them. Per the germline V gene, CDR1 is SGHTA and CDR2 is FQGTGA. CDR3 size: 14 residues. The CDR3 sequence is CASSIQGGNSPLHF. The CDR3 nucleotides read TGTGCCAGCAGTATACAGGGCGGAAATTCACCCCTCCACTTT.

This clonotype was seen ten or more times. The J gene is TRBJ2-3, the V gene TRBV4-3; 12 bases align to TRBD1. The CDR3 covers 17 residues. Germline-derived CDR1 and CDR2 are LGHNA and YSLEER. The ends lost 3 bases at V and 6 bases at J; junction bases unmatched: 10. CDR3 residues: CASSQYPGQGARDTQYF. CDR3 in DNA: TGCGCCAGCAGCCAGTATCCGGGACAGGGGGCAAGGGATACGCAGTATTTT.

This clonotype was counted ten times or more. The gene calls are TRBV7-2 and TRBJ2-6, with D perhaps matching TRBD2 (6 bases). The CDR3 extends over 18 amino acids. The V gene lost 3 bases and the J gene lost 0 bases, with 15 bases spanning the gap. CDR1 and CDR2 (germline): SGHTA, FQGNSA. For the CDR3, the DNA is TGTGCCAGCAGCTTTGTGATGGGACTCCGCTCTGGGGCCAACGTCCTGACTTTC. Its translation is CASSFVMGLRSGANVLTF.

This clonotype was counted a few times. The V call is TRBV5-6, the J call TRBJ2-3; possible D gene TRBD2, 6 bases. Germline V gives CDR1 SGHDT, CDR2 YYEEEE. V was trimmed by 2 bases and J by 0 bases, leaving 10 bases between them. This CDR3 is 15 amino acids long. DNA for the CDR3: TGTGCCAGCAGCTTCCGGGAGTCTAGCACAGATACGCAGTATTTT. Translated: CASSFRESSTDTQYF.

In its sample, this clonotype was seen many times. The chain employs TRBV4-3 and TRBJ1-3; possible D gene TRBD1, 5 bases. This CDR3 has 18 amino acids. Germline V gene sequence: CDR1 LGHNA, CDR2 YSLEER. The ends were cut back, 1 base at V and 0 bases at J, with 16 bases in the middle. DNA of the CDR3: TGCGCCAGCAGCCAAGGGGCGCCGACAGCCTACTCTGGAAACACCATATATTTT. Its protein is CASSQGAPTAYSGNTIYF.

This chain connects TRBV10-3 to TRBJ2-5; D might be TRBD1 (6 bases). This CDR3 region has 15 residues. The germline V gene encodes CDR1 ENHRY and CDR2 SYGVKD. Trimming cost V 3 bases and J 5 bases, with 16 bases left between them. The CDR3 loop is CAISEGGRRRETQYF. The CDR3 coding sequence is TGTGCCATCAGTGAAGGGGGACGCCGACGGGAGACCCAGTACTTC.

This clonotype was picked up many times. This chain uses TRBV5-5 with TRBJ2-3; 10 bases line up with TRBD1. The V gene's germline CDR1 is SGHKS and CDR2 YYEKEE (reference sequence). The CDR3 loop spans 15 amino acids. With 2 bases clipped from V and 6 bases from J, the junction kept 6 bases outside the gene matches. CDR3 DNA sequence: TGTGCCAGCAGCTTAAGGGACAGGGGAGGGGATACGCAGTATTTT. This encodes CASSLRDRGGDTQYF.

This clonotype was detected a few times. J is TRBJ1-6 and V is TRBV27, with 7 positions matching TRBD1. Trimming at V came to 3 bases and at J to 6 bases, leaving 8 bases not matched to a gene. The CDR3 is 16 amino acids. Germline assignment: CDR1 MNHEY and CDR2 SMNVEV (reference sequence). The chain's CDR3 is CASSFRLGTANSPLHF. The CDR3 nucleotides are TGTGCCAGCAGTTTTCGCTTGGGGACAGCTAATTCACCCCTCCACTTT.

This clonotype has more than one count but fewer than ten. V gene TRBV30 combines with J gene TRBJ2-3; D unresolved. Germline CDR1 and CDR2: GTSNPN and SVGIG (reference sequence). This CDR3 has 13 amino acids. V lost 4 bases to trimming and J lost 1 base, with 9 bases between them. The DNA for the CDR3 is TGTGCCTGGATGGGGTCAGGCACAGATACGCAGTATTTT. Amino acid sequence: CAWMGSGTDTQYF.

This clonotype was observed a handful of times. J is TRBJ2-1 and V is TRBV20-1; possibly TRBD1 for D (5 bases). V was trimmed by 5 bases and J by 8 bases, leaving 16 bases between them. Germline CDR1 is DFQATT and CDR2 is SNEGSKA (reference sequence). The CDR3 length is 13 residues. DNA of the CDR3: TGCAGTGCTGGGCTAATTGGCAGGGATGAGCAGTTCTTC. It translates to CSAGLIGRDEQFF.

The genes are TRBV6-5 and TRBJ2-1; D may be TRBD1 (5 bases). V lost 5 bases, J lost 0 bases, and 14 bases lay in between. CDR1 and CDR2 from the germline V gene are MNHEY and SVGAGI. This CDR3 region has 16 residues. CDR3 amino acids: CASSTTDSSSYNEQFF. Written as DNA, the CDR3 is TGTGCCAGCAGTACGACAGACTCTAGCTCCTACAATGAGCAGTTCTTC.

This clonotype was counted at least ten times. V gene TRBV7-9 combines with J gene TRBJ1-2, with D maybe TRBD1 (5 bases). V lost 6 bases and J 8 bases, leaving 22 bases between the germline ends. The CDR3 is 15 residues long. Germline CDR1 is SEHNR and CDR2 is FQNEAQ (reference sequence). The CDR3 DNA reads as TGTGCCAGCAGGAGCCCCCGGACGGGGGATGTCGGCTACACCTTC. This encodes CASRSPRTGDVGYTF.

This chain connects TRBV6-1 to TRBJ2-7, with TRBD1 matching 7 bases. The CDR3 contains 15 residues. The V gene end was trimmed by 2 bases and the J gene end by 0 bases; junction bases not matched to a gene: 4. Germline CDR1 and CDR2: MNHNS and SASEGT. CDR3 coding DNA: TGTGCCAGCAGTGAATGGACAGGTCTCTCCTACGAGCAGTACGTC. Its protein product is CASSEWTGLSYEQYV.

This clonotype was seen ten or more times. CDR3 sequence (DNA): TGTGCCAGCACTTCAGCGGGGGGCATTTACAATGAGCAGTTCTTC. Its translation is CASTSAGGIYNEQFF. The genes are TRBV6-2 or TRBV6-3 and TRBJ2-1; 9 bases are a match to TRBD2. Germline V gene sequence: CDR1 MNHEY, CDR2 SVGEGT. The CDR3 loop spans 15 amino acids. V was pared by 7 bases and J by 4 bases, with 8 bases of the junction left unmatched.

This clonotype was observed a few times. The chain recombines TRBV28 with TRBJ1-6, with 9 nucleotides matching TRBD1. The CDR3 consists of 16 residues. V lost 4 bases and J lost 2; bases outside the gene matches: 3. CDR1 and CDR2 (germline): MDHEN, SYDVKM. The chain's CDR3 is CASSSTGGAYNSPLHF. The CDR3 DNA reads TGTGCCAGCAGTTCGACAGGGGGAGCCTATAATTCACCCCTCCACTTT.

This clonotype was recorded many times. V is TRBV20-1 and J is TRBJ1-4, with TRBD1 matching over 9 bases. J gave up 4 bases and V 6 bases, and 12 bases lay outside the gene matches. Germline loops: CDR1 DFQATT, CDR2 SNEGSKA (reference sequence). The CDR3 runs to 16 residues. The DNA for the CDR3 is TGCAGTGCCAAGGACAGGGGTGTGCCCAATAATGAAAAACTGTTTTTT. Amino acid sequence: CSAKDRGVPNNEKLFF.

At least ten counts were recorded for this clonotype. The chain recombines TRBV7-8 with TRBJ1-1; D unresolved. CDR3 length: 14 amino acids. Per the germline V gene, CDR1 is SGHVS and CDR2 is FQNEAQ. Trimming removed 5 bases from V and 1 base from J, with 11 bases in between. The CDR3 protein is CASSLSEANTEAFF. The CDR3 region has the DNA TGTGCCAGCAGCCTGTCGGAGGCGAACACTGAAGCTTTCTTT.

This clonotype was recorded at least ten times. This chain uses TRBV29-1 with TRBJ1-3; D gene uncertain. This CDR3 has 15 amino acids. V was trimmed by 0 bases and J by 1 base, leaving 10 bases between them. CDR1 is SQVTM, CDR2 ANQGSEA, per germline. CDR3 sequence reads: CSVEDPGKSGNTIYF. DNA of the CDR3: TGCAGCGTTGAAGATCCCGGCAAGTCTGGAAACACCATATATTTT.

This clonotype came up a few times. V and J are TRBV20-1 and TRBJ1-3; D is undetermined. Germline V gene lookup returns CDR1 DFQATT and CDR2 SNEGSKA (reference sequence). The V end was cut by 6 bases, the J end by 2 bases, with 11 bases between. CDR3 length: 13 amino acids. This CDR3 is CSATGGTGNTIYF. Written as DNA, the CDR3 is TGCAGTGCGACCGGAGGAACTGGAAACACCATATATTTT.

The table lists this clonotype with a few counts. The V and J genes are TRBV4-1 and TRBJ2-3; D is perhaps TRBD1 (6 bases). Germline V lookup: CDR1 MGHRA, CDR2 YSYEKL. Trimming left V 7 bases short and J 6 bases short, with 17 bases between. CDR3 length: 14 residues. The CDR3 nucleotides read TGCGCCAGCATTTCCATAGGGACACGGGATACGCAGTATTTT. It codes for CASISIGTRDTQYF.

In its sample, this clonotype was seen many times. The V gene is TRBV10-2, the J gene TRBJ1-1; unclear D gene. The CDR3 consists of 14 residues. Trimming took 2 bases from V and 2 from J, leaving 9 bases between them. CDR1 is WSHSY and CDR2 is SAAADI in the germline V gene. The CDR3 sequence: CASSEQEGNTEAFF. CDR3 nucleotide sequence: TGCGCCAGCAGTGAGCAGGAGGGTAACACTGAAGCTTTCTTT.